This T cell receptor (beta chain) appears in the sequencing data of a study of blood T cell repertoires in COVID-19. Across the study: Samples taken during acute and convalescent COVID-19 were collected in the United States, Italy and Spain.

This clone was observed a handful of times. TCRdb keeps only in-frame clones here, not all; method: immunoSEQ multiplex PCR. The data show tens of thousands of clones, with 85% to 90% seen just once and 4.8% held by the top ten. Trimming cost V 7 bases and J 3 bases, with 12 bases left between them. The CDR3 extends over 13 amino acids. The chain is built from TRBV12-3 or TRBV12-4 and TRBJ2-5, with a possible D match to TRBD2 (5 bases). Sequencing was performed on peripheral blood. The TCR originated in a woman aged 80 or over with active COVID-19. This CDR3 reads CASTAAGEETQYF. CDR3 in DNA: TGTGCCAGCACCGCGGCCGGGGAAGAGACCCAGTACTTC.